The following is a T cell receptor beta chain sequence with its context. Its antigen is as yet unknown. Input was around 2 ug genomic DNA, or all available if less. Profiled with immunoSEQ multiplex PCR; TCRdb holds only in-frame clones, not every one. The table includes fewer than 45,000 clones, just under 85% detected once. The germline gives CDR1 SGHNT, CDR2 YENEEA. The V and J ends lost 6 bases and 3 bases, in that order; junction bases with no gene match: 12. This CDR3 spans 19 amino acids. Fresh-frozen tumor tissue and more than two years of survival data were available for all. The data originate from a study of glioma-infiltrating T cells after dendritic cell vaccination. Overall study: Monocyte-derived dendritic cells, cultured less than 9 days with IL-4 and GM-CSF, were pulsed with autologous tumor lysate.

Study conclusions and caveats: TCR clonality showed no direct relationship with survival.

Specimen: blood, collected before dendritic cell vaccination. The TCR was taken from a human donor with glioblastoma. The chain has TRBV11-3 and TRBJ2-6; 12 positions match TRBD1. The CDR3 loop reads CASRGQTGTGGFGANVLTF. The CDR3 DNA reads TGTGCCAGCAGGGGCCAGACCGGGACAGGGGGCTTTGGGGCCAACGTCCTGACTTTC. Full variable domain (rest looked up from reference TRBV11-3 and TRBJ2-6): EAGVVQSPRYKIIEKKQPVAFWCNPISGHNTLYWYLQNLGQGPELLIRYENEEAVDDSQLPKDRFSAERLKGVDSTLKIQPAELGDSAVYLCASRGQTGTGGFGANVLTFGAGSRLTVL.